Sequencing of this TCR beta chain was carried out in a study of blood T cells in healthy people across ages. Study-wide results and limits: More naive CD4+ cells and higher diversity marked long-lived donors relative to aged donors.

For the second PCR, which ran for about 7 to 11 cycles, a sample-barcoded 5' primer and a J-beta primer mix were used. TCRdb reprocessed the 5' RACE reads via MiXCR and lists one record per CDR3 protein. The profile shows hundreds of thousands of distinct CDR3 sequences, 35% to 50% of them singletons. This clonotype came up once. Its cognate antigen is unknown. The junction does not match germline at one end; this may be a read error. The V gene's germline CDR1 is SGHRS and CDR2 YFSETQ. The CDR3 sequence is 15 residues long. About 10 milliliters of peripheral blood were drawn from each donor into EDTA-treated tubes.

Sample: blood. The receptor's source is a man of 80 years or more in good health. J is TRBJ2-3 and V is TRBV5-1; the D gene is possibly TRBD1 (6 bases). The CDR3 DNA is TGCACCAGCAGCCCCAGGGGAGTTAGCACAGATACGCAGTATTTT. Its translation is CTSSPRGVSTDTQYF.